This T cell receptor beta chain was profiled in a study of OX40 agonist ivuxolimab in advanced cancers. Study outcomes and limitations: At 0.1 to 3.0 mg/kg and by week 6, clonal expansion occurred in CD4+ and CD8+ blood T cells.

This clone has just one count. Its antigen remains unknown. The CDR3 sequence is 16 residues long. The ends lost 7 bases at V and 2 bases at J; junction bases unmatched: 10. The V gene's germline CDR1 is MDHEN and CDR2 SYDVKM. Produced via immunoSEQ multiplex PCR; TCRdb's table is partial and in-frame only. Of tens of thousands of clones listed, about 88% are singletons. The J gene is TRBJ2-3, the V gene TRBV28, with 9 positions matching TRBD1. This clonotype was obtained from an adult with an advanced solid tumor such as melanoma, head and neck, liver or kidney cancer. The sample consisted of CD4+ or CD8+ T cells sorted from blood, taken in a trial of the OX40 agonist ivuxolimab. CDR3 DNA: TGTGCCAGCATCCAGTCGGGACAGGGATACACAGATACGCAGTATTTT. Its protein product is CASIQSGQGYTDTQYF.